The 2 T cell receptor beta chains below come from one sample, sequenced in a study of shared clonotypes between healthy human individuals. Measured with immunoSEQ multiplex PCR; TCRdb has only the in-frame clones, and not every one. The sample records 450,000 to 650,000 clones, around 81% being singletons. Material for sequencing was PBMCs. The source is a woman between 40 and 50 years old in good health. Some clones in this sample may be carry-over from other donors' samples.

This chain uses TRBV30 with TRBJ2-6; D remains unclear. Trimming cost V 0 bases and J 4 bases, with 7 bases left between them. The CDR3 is 14 amino acids. The germline gives CDR1 GTSNPN, CDR2 SVGIG (reference sequence). CDR3 nucleotide sequence: TGTGCCTGGAGTGTGGAGAGGGGGGCCAACGTCCTGACTTTC. Residues: CAWSVERGANVLTF.

This rearrangement joins TRBV19 to TRBJ2-7; D is unresolved. The CDR3 is 13 amino acids. Looked up from germline, CDR1 is LNHDA and CDR2 is SQIVND (reference sequence). Trimming stripped 10 bases from V and 2 bases from J, with 15 bases between. The CDR3: CATLKGGTYEQYF. The DNA for the CDR3 is TGTGCCACTCTAAAGGGTGGGACCTACGAGCAGTACTTC.